The clone carrying this T cell receptor beta chain was observed a handful of times. Its matching antigen is unknown. The CDR3 regions of TCR beta were amplified from RNA transcripts. Carried out on the TCR CDR3, a first-round RT-PCR used the HTBI primer set. TCRdb recomputed calls from the multiplex PCR reads with MiXCR, one row per CDR3 protein. The data contain roughly 720,000 distinct CDR3 sequences, 15% to 20% of them singletons. This entry belongs to a study of T cells in Graves' hyperthyroidism and ophthalmopathy. Study conclusions and caveats: Ophthalmopathy, as predicted by the model, came a median approximately 5.9 months after the prediction.

The CDR3 has 14 residues. J gave up 0 bases and V 8 bases, and 4 bases lay outside the gene matches. Looked up from germline, CDR1 is SNHLY and CDR2 is FYNNEI. This chain joins TRBV2 and TRBJ2-7, with TRBD2 identical over 10 bases. The receptor's source is a man aged 45-65 years with Graves' hyperthyroidism. The sample consisted of blood. Written as DNA, the CDR3 is TGTGCCAGCGACCCTAGCGGGAGCTCCTACGAGCAGTACTTC. Its protein is CASDPSGSSYEQYF. The full variable domain, rest sourced from reference TRBV2 and TRBJ2-7, is EPEVTQTPSHQVTQMGQEVILRCVPISNHLYFYWYRQILGQKVEFLVSFYNNEISEKSEIFDDQFSVERPDGSNFTLKIRSTKLEDSAMYFCASDPSGSSYEQYFGPGTRLTVT.